Shown below are 9 T cell receptor beta chains from a single sample sequenced in a study of shared clonotypes between healthy human individuals (dated by TCRdb to 2020 to 2021). For the CD8 naive samples, CD45RO-negative cells were positively selected for CCR7, yielding a CD45RA+CCR7+ population from which TemRA cells were excluded. The protocol used for the library was the immunoSEQ multiplex PCR assay. TCRdb re-hosts the immuneACCESS table, in-frame sequences only. Its copies lack some clones; in the studies checked, an unresolved V gene accounts for under half of them, and the cause for the rest is not known. The sample records millions of clones, about 92% of which are singletons. The top ten hold more than 1.5% of the sample. Sample: naive CD8+ T cells from PBMCs. The intended sense of this specimen's cell subset or site label: CD45RA+CCR7+. The receptors shown here come from a man between 18 and 35 years old in good health. Some clones in this sample may be carry-over from other donors' samples.

This sequence joins TRBV19 and TRBJ2-3; possibly TRBD2 for D (5 bases). The CDR3 has 12 residues. CDR1 LNHDA and CDR2 SQIVND come from the germline V gene (reference sequence). The V gene lost 1 base and the J gene lost 10 bases, with 9 bases spanning the gap. CDR3 residues: CASSIGGVAQYF. In DNA form, the CDR3 reads TGTGCCAGTAGTATAGGGGGAGTAGCGCAGTATTTT.

The V and J genes are TRBV27 and TRBJ2-1, with D uncertain. Trimming stripped 6 bases from V and 5 bases from J, with 14 bases between. The CDR3 loop spans 14 amino acids. Per germline, CDR1 MNHEY and CDR2 SMNVEV (reference sequence). The CDR3 region is CASSHMGRDNEQFF. For the CDR3, the DNA is TGTGCCAGCAGCCATATGGGTAGGGACAATGAGCAGTTCTTC.

The V call is TRBV7-7, the J call TRBJ2-2; 12 bases are a match to TRBD2. The CDR3 runs to 14 residues. The germline CDR1 and CDR2 sequences are SSHAT and FNYEAQ (reference sequence). V was clipped by 5 bases and J by 8 bases; unmatched bases: 3. This CDR3 reads CASSHGLAGGELFF. DNA of the CDR3: TGTGCCAGCAGCCATGGACTAGCGGGAGGGGAGCTGTTTTTT.

This clone came up once. The rearrangement uses TRBV2 and TRBJ2-7, with D maybe TRBD1 (6 bases). Germline CDR1 and CDR2: SNHLY and FYNNEI. Deletions cut 2 bases from V and 3 bases from J, with 14 bases between. The CDR3 is 15 amino acids. In DNA form, the CDR3 reads TGTGCCAGCAGTGAAAGCGTCAGGGGCTACTACGAGCAGTACTTC. It translates to CASSESVRGYYEQYF.

On this clone: Other DNA sequences in this specimen translate into the identical CDR3. The rearrangement uses TRBV19 and TRBJ1-5; 7 positions match TRBD1. The CDR3 runs to 15 residues. The J segment lost 2 bases and the V segment lost 6 bases, leaving 7 bases of the junction unmatched. The germline gives CDR1 LNHDA, CDR2 SQIVND (reference sequence). The CDR3 spells CASSPDRVGNQPQHF. Written as DNA, the CDR3 is TGTGCCAGTAGCCCCGACAGGGTTGGCAATCAGCCCCAGCATTTT. The full variable domain, in which reference TRBV19 and TRBJ1-5 provide the parts outside the CDR3, is DGGITQSPKYLFRKEGQNVTLSCEQNLNHDAMYWYRQDPGQGLRLIYYSQIVNDFQKGDIAEGYSVSREKKESFPLTVTSAQKNPTAFYLCASSPDRVGNQPQHFGDGTRLSIL.

This chain uses TRBV27 with TRBJ1-1; D might be TRBD1 (5 bases). This CDR3 has 15 residues. From germline, CDR1 is MNHEY and CDR2 SMNVEV (reference sequence). V lost 2 bases and J lost 4, with 14 bases in between. DNA for the CDR3: TGTGCCAGCAGTTTAAGGGACGCCGGTGGCACTGAAGCTTTCTTT. Translation: CASSLRDAGGTEAFF.

The chain recombines TRBV15 with TRBJ2-7; 14 bases map to TRBD2. Unmatched junction bases numbered 8, after V lost 0 bases and J lost 1 base. Germline loops: CDR1 LNHNV, CDR2 YYDKDF (reference sequence). The CDR3 loop spans 19 amino acids. The CDR3 loop reads CATSRDWGTSGSLSYEQYF. In DNA, the CDR3 is TGTGCCACCAGCAGAGATTGGGGGACTAGCGGGAGTCTATCCTACGAGCAGTACTTC.

V gene TRBV5-6 combines with J gene TRBJ2-7; the match to TRBD2 covers 8 bases. The V and J ends lost 4 bases and 5 bases, in that order; junction bases with no gene match: 14. The germline CDR1 and CDR2 sequences are SGHDT and YYEEEE. This CDR3 has 16 amino acids. CDR3 nucleotide sequence: TGTGCCAGCAGCCTCACGGGCGGGACTAGTCTAAACGAGCAGTACTTC. This gives the protein CASSLTGGTSLNEQYF.

The chain carries TRBV4-1 and TRBJ2-7, with D tentatively TRBD2 (6 bases). Trimming cost V 4 bases and J 0 bases, with 13 bases left between them. The germline CDR1 and CDR2 sequences are MGHRA and YSYEKL. The CDR3 contains 15 residues. For the CDR3, the DNA is TGCGCCAGCAGCCCCTCTAGCGACAACTCCTACGAGCAGTACTTC. This translates into CASSPSSDNSYEQYF.